This TCR beta chain was found in a study of brain T cells in children with intractable seizures. Study-level points and caveats: Pre-surgery blood may have been undersampled, hiding some clones.

On this clone itself: The antigen remains unidentified.

CDR1 is SEHNR and CDR2 is FQNEAQ in the germline V gene (reference sequence). Deletions cut 2 bases from V and 8 bases from J, with 15 bases between. The CDR3 is made up of 14 amino acids. Repertoires were generated with immunoSEQ multiplex PCR, while TCRdb's copy carries only in-frame clones and drops some. The sample records about 76,000 clones, approximately 94% being singletons. Here the sequenced sample was peripheral blood, taken at surgery. The rearrangement uses TRBV7-9 and TRBJ1-2; D may be TRBD1 (6 bases). This sequence originates from a boy under two years old with tuberous sclerosis and intractable seizures. The CDR3 spells CASSLFARGAGYTF. CDR3 DNA: TGTGCCAGCAGCTTATTTGCCAGGGGAGCGGGCTACACCTTC.